This T cell receptor (beta chain) was identified during a study of early T cells in non-severe SARS-CoV-2 infection. On the study more broadly: Alpha and beta chains were unpaired, from unsorted whole-blood bulk RNA. Broader study findings: Matching results from VDJdb favored anti-spike CD8 responses, leaving private and CD4 specificities undetected.

In the library, individual cDNA molecules carried attached unique molecular identifiers. In TCRdb, the 5' RACE reads were re-called with MiXCR into one record per CDR3 protein. The table records tens of thousands of distinct CDR3 sequences, 9.5% to 15% of them present only once. This CDR3 region has 13 residues. Trimming took 8 bases from V and 1 from J, leaving 11 bases between them. With respect to this clonotype: Its matching antigen is unknown.

The source material was whole blood, sampled at baseline. The receptor comes from an adult who was a healthcare worker with PCR-confirmed SARS-CoV-2 infection or an uninfected control (not recorded which). V gene TRBV12-3 or TRBV12-4 combines with J gene TRBJ1-1; D might be TRBD1 (6 bases). The CDR3: CASQQGPNTEAFF. In nucleotides, the CDR3 is TGTGCCAGCCAACAGGGCCCGAACACTGAAGCTTTCTTT.